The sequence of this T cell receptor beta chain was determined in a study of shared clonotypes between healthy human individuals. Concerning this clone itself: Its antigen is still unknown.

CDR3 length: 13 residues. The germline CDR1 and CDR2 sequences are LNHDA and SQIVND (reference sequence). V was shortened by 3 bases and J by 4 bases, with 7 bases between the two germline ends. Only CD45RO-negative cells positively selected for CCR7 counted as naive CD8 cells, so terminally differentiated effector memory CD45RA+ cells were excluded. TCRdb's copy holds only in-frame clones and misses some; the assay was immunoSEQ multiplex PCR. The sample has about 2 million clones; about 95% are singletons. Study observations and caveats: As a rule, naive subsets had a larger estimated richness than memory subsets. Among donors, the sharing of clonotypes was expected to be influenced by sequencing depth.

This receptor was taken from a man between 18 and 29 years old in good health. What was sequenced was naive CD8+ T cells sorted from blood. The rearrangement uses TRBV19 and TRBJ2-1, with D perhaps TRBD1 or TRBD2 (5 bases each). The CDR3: CASSMGVYNEQFF. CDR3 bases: TGTGCCAGTAGTATGGGGGTATACAATGAGCAGTTCTTC.